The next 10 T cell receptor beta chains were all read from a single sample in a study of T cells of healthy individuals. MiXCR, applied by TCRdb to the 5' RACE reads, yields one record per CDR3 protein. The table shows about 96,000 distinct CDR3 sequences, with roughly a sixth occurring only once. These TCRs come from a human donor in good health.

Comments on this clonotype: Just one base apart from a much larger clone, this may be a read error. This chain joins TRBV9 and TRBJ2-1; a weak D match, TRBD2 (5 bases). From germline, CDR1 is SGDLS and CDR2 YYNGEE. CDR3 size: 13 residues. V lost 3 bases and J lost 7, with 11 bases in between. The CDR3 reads CASSEPRGNEQFF. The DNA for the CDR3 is TGTGCCAGCAGCGAGCCCCGGGGAAATGAGCAGTTCTTC.

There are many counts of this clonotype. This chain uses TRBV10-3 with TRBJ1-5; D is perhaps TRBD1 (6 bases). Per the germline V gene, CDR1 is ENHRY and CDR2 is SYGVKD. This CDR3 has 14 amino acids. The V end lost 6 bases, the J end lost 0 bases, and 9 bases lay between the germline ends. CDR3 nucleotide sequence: TGTGCCATCAGCAAACAGGGTAGCAATCAGCCCCAGCATTTT. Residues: CAISKQGSNQPQHF.

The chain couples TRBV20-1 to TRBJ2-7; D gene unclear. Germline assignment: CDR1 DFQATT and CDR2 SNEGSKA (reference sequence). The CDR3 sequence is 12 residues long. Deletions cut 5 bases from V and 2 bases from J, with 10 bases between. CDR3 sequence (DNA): TGCAGTGCTGCAGCCAGCGCCTACGAGCAGTACTTC. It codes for CSAAASAYEQYF.

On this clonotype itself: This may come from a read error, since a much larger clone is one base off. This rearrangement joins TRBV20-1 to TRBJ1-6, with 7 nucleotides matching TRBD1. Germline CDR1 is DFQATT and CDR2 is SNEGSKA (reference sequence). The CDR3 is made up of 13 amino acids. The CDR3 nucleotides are TGCAGTGCCCCCGGGACAGTAAATTCACCCCTCAACTTT. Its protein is CSAPGTVNSPLNF.

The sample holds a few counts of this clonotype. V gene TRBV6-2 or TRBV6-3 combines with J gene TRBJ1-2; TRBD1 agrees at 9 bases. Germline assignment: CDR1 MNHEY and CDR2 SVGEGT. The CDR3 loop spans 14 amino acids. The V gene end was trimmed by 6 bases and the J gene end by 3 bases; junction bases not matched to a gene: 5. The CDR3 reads CASSSRDRDYGYTF. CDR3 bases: TGTGCCAGCAGCTCCCGGGACAGGGACTATGGCTACACCTTC.

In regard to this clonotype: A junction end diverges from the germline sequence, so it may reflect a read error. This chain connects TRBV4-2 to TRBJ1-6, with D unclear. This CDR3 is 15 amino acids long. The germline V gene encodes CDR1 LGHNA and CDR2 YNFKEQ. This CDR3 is CASSKEQFEGSPLHF. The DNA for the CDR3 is TGTGCCAGCAGCAAAGAACAGTTCGAAGGTTCACCCCTCCACTTT.

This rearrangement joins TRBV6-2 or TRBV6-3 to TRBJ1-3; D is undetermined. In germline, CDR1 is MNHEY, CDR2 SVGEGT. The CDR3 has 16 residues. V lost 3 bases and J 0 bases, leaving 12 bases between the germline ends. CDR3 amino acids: CASSYFGASSGNTIYF. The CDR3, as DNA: TGTGCCAGCAGTTATTTTGGAGCATCCTCTGGAAACACCATATATTTT.

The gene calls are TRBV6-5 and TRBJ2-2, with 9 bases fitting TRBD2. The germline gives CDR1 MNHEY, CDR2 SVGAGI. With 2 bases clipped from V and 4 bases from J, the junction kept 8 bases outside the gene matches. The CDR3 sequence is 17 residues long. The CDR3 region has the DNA TGTGCCAGCAGTTACGACACGAGCGGGGGGACCACCGGGGAGCTGTTTTTT. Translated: CASSYDTSGGTTGELFF.

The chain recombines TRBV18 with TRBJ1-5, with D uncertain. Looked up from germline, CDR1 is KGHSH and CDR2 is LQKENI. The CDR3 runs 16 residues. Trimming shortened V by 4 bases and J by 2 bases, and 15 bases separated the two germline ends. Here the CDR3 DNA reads TGTGCCAGCTCACTCCAACCCCAAACAGGCAATCAGCCCCAGCATTTT. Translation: CASSLQPQTGNQPQHF.

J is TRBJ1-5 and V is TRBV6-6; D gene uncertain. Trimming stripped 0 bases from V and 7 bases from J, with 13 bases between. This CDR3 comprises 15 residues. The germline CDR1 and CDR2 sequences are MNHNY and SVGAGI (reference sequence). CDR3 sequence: CASSYSTWGEQPQHF. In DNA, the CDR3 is TGTGCCAGCAGTTACTCGACGTGGGGAGAACAGCCCCAGCATTTT.